This T cell receptor beta chain was recovered during a study of cytotoxic CD8 clonotypes in ibrutinib-treated CLL. The overall study: Complete response was seen in 2 patients and partial in some 24; approximately 12 progressed and some 14 stayed remitted after a median approximately 70 months.

Germline-derived CDR1 and CDR2 are MDHEN and SYDVKM. The V and J ends lost 4 bases and 0 bases respectively, with 14 bases between them. The CDR3 has 16 residues. Using immunoSEQ multiplex PCR, the repertoire was profiled, and TCRdb retains in-frame clones only, with some absent. The top ten clones hold about 39% of a sample with 65,000 to 80,000 clones, roughly 80% of them seen once. This chain connects TRBV28 to TRBJ2-3, with D unresolved. The source of this sequence is a human donor with chronic lymphocytic leukemia. The sample in question was PBMCs, obtained after 24 months of ibrutinib treatment. The CDR3 bases are TGTGCCAGCAGTTCCCCGGCAGCCCCTAGCACAGATACGCAGTATTTT. As protein: CASSSPAAPSTDTQYF.